Listed here is a single T cell receptor (beta chain). The method was immunoSEQ multiplex PCR; TCRdb's version includes in-frame clones alone and lacks a portion of them. The table lists millions of clones, 90% to 95% of them singletons. These data belong to a study of shared clonotypes between healthy human individuals. V was shortened by 6 bases and J by 4 bases, with 7 bases between the two germline ends. Germline V gene lookup returns CDR1 SNHLY and CDR2 FYNNEI. The length of the CDR3 is 12 residues. V and J are TRBV2 and TRBJ2-1, with a possible D match to TRBD1 (6 bases). The sequenced sample consisted of naive CD4+ T cells sorted from blood. Subset indicated: CD45RA+ positively selected. The clonotype comes from a man younger than 30 in good health. CDR3 sequence reads: CASRDRYNEQFF. CDR3 nucleotides: TGTGCCAGCAGAGACAGGTACAATGAGCAGTTCTTC.